These T cell receptor beta chains were read from a single sample in a study of cytomegalovirus exposure and HLA in healthy donors. Data came from immunoSEQ multiplex PCR; TCRdb stores just in-frame clones and leaves some out. Of under 200,000 clones listed, around 65% are singletons. Sequencing input: PBMCs. Every receptor here comes from a woman aged 40 to 50 in good health and CMV-seropositive. The CDR3 runs from the conserved cysteine through the conserved F or W. Fields, in order: J gene, clone size, D gene, V gene, CDR3 protein, CDR3 DNA. D genes are given only for firm matches. Not every row has a clone size; where given, it reads once, few, many or a size class.

TRBJ2-7,few,TRBD2,TRBV6-1,CASTWTSGSYEQYF,TGTGCCAGCACCTGGACTAGCGGGTCCTACGAGCAGTACTTC
TRBJ2-3,NA,NA,TRBV25-1,CASSAAYTSTDTQYF,TGTGCCAGCAGTGCCGCCTATACTAGCACAGATACGCAGTATTTT
TRBJ2-6,once,NA,TRBV18,CASSPGRPGIYGANVLTF,TGTGCCAGCTCACCAGGACGACCAGGGATTTATGGGGCCAACGTCCTGACTTTC
TRBJ2-7,NA,NA,TRBV2,CAGGGQTSYEQYF,TGTGCAGGCGGAGGACAGACTTCCTACGAGCAGTACTTC
TRBJ2-1,NA,TRBD2,TRBV29-1,CSVEVRAGGHNEQFF,TGCAGCGTTGAAGTTCGCGCGGGGGGTCACAATGAGCAGTTCTTC
TRBJ2-6,NA,NA,TRBV4-1,CASSQGTGPLSGANVLTF,TGCGCCAGCAGCCAAGGAACAGGACCCCTCTCTGGGGCCAACGTCCTGACTTTC
TRBJ1-1,NA,NA,TRBV7-2,CASSLVQVPNTEAFF,TGTGCCAGCAGCTTAGTACAGGTGCCGAACACTGAAGCTTTCTTT
TRBJ2-7,NA,TRBD1,TRBV6-1,CASSETGTDLYEQYF,TGTGCCAGCAGTGAAACCGGGACAGACCTTTACGAGCAGTACTTC
TRBJ2-7,NA,TRBD2,TRBV6-5,CASSYDREGHEQYF,TGTGCCAGCAGTTATGATCGGGAGGGGCACGAGCAGTACTTC
TRBJ1-4,once,TRBD1,TRBV5-6,CASSWGQGVSNEKLFF,TGTGCCAGCAGCTGGGGACAGGGGGTTTCTAATGAAAAACTGTTTTTT
TRBJ1-1,NA,NA,TRBV2,CASSGTQNTEAFF,TGTGCCAGCAGTGGGACACAGAACACTGAAGCTTTCTTT
TRBJ2-3,NA,NA,TRBV5-1,CASSKRQGGDGTDTQYF,TGCGCCAGCAGCAAACGGCAGGGCGGGGACGGCACAGATACGCAGTATTTT
TRBJ2-7,few,NA,TRBV5-4,CASSLRPGAYEQYF,TGTGCCAGCAGCTTGAGGCCGGGAGCCTACGAGCAGTACTTC
TRBJ1-2,few,NA,TRBV27,CASSSSGSPVDYGYPF,TGTGCCAGCAGTTCCTCCGGGTCCCCGGTAGACTATGGCTACCCCTTC
TRBJ2-3,NA,TRBD2,TRBV10-1,CASTKDGGVSTDTQYF,TGCGCCAGCACCAAAGACGGGGGGGTGAGCACAGATACGCAGTATTTT
TRBJ2-7,few,NA,TRBV7-2,CASGTQRGELQYF,TGTGCCAGCGGAACCCAACGGGGTGAATTGCAGTACTTC
TRBJ2-3,NA,TRBD1,TRBV4-3,CASSLGQGTADTQYF,TGCGCCAGCAGCCTGGGACAGGGAACCGCAGATACGCAGTATTTT
TRBJ2-5,NA,TRBD2,TRBV27,CATSSGGGSQYF,TGTGCCACCTCTAGCGGGGGCGGGTCCCAGTACTTC
TRBJ2-5,NA,TRBD2,TRBV27,CASSLERGVETQYF,TGTGCCAGCAGTTTAGAGCGGGGGGTTGAGACCCAGTACTTC
TRBJ1-4,NA,TRBD1,TRBV9,CASSVGGQGREKLFF,TGTGCCAGCAGCGTAGGCGGACAGGGTAGAGAAAAACTGTTTTTT
TRBJ2-5,NA,TRBD2,TRBV5-1,CASSPGTSGEETQYF,TGCGCCAGCAGCCCGGGGACTAGCGGAGAAGAGACCCAGTACTTC
TRBJ2-1,NA,TRBD1,TRBV5-5,CASDVSPEQGYGNEQFF,TGTGCCAGCGACGTCTCCCCCGAACAGGGGTACGGGAATGAGCAGTTCTTC
TRBJ2-1,NA,TRBD1,TRBV18,CASSGTGVSEQFF,TGTGCCAGCTCAGGGACAGGGGTGAGTGAGCAGTTCTTC
TRBJ2-3,NA,TRBD2,TRBV29-1,CSVVSLAGANTDTQYF,TGCAGCGTTGTGTCCTTAGCGGGAGCTAACACAGATACGCAGTATTTT
TRBJ2-1,NA,TRBD2,TRBV6-5,CASRGTRPGEQFF,TGTGCCAGCAGGGGGACTAGGCCCGGTGAGCAGTTCTTC
TRBJ2-2,few,TRBD2,TRBV7-2,CASSQRSGSRELFF,TGTGCCAGCAGCCAGAGGAGCGGGAGCCGGGAGCTGTTTTTT
TRBJ2-3,NA,TRBD2,TRBV27,CASSLSLAVTDTQYF,TGTGCCAGCAGTTTATCACTAGCGGTCACAGATACGCAGTATTTT
TRBJ1-5,NA,NA,TRBV2,CASSEGRRGNQPQHF,TGTGCCAGCAGTGAAGGACGAAGGGGGAATCAGCCCCAGCATTTT
TRBJ2-1,NA,TRBD2,TRBV9,CASSAGLAGPSSYNEQFF,TGTGCCAGCAGTGCGGGACTAGCGGGACCTAGCTCCTACAATGAGCAGTTCTTC
TRBJ2-5,NA,NA,TRBV18,CASSPPGQQETQYF,TGTGCCAGCTCACCACCCGGACAGCAAGAGACCCAGTACTTC